This paragraph covers one T cell receptor beta chain sequence. What it binds is not known. The test was conducted at deep level. The repertoire was sequenced with immunoSEQ multiplex PCR; TCRdb's copy has only in-frame clones and lacks some. The sample shows approximately 2.5 million clones, 80% to 95% of them seen only once. This CDR3 is built from 16 residues. Germline-derived CDR1 and CDR2 are MDHEN and SYDVKM. Germline trimming cut 3 bases from V and 7 bases from J; bases unmatched to any gene: 12. This sample stems from a study of shared clonotypes between healthy human individuals. Study-wide points: When compared with the clonotypes that were shared by all four sorted-subset donors, the non-shared clonotypes turned out to have lower generation probabilities.

Sequenced sample: naive CD4+ T cells from PBMCs. Subset specified: CD45RA+ positively selected. The chain employs TRBV28 and TRBJ2-1; 7 bases align to TRBD2. The sequence came from a man younger than 35 in good health. Some clones in this sample may be carry-over from other donors' samples. The CDR3: CASSFPWAGEINEQFF. The CDR3 DNA follows: TGTGCCAGCAGTTTCCCTTGGGCGGGAGAGATTAATGAGCAGTTCTTC.